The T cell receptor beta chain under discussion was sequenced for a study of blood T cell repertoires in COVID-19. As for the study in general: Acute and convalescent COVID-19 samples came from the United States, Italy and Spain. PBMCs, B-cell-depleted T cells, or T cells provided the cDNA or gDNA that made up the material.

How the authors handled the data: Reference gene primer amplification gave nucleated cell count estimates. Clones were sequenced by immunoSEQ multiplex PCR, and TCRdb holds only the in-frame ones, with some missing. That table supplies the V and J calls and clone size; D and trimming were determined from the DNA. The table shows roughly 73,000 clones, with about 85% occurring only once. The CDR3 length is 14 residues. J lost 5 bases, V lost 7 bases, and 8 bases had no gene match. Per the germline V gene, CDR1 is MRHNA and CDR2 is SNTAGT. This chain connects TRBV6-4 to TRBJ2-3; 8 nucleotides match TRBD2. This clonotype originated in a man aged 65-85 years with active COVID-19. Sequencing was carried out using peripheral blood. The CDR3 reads CASKLPGRVDTQYF. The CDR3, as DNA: TGTGCCAGCAAACTCCCCGGGAGGGTAGATACGCAGTATTTT.